The 13 T cell receptor beta chains reported below all come from one sample, sequenced in a study of OX40 agonist ivuxolimab in advanced cancers. Generated by immunoSEQ multiplex PCR, the TCRdb table keeps only in-frame clones and is missing some. The sample holds about 79,000 clones; about nine tenths are singletons and the top ten take more than 5.5%. The sequences come from CD4+ or CD8+ T cells sorted from blood, collected in a trial of the OX40 agonist ivuxolimab. These TCRs come from an adult with an advanced solid tumor such as melanoma, head and neck, liver or kidney cancer.

This chain links TRBV28 with TRBJ1-1; TRBD1 is a possible D gene (5 bases). Germline V gene data show CDR1 as MDHEN and CDR2 as SYDVKM. V lost 6 bases and J 1 base, leaving 15 bases between the germline ends. The CDR3 is 15 amino acids. CDR3 bases: TGTGCCAGCAGAGCTCCGGGACCCCAGAACACTGAAGCTTTCTTT. Translation gives CASRAPGPQNTEAFF.

This chain joins TRBV5-4 and TRBJ2-3, with D unclear. CDR3 size: 16 residues. Trimming took off 1 base at V and 0 bases at J, with 12 bases between the two ends. Germline assignment: CDR1 SGHNT and CDR2 YYREEE (reference sequence). This chain's CDR3 is CASSLIGLSSTDTQYF. Written as DNA, the CDR3 is TGTGCCAGCAGCTTGATCGGGTTGTCGAGCACAGATACGCAGTATTTT.

In regard to this clone: Its ends do not fully match the called genes, so a read error is possible. This chain uses TRBV7-9 with TRBJ2-7; 8 bases are a match to TRBD2. The CDR3 contains 14 residues. CDR1 and CDR2 (germline): SEHNR, FQNEAQ (reference sequence). CDR3 loop: CASSVAGTLGEQYF. In nucleotides, the CDR3 is TGTGCCAGCAGCGTAGCGGGAACTCTAGGGGAGCAGTACTTC. The full variable domain, with the rest looked up from reference TRBV7-9 and TRBJ2-7, is DTGVSQNPRHKITKRGQNVTFRCDPISEHNRLYWYRQTLGQGPEFLTYFQNEAQLEKSRLLSDRFSAERPKGSFSTLEIQRTEQGDSAMYLCASSVAGTLGEQYFGPGTRLTVT.

This clone has a single count. This sequence joins TRBV28 and TRBJ2-7; D not resolved. Germline V gene lookup returns CDR1 MDHEN and CDR2 SYDVKM. V lost 3 bases and J lost 3, with 6 bases in between. The CDR3 is 12 amino acids. In DNA, the CDR3 is TGTGCCAGCAGTTTGTCGGACTACGAGCAGTACTTC. It is translated as CASSLSDYEQYF.

The chain couples TRBV7-9 to TRBJ2-3; the D call may be TRBD1 or TRBD2 (7 bases each). This CDR3 has 14 amino acids. Germline CDR1 SEHNR, CDR2 FQNEAQ (reference sequence). V was shortened by 4 bases and J by 4 bases, with 12 bases between the two germline ends. The CDR3 DNA sequence: TGTGCCAGCAGCTCCAGGGGGAGGGCAGATACGCAGTATTTT. Residues: CASSSRGRADTQYF.

V usage is TRBV4-1 and J usage is TRBJ2-7, with TRBD1 matching 7 bases. Germline assignment: CDR1 MGHRA and CDR2 YSYEKL. The trim removed 0 bases at V and 1 base at J, leaving 6 bases unmatched. The CDR3 sequence is 16 residues long. CDR3 amino acids: CASSQDTRGRSYEQYF. Here the CDR3 DNA reads TGCGCCAGCAGCCAAGATACTAGGGGGCGATCCTACGAGCAGTACTTC.

J is TRBJ2-5 and V is TRBV28; TRBD2 aligns across 12 bases. The J segment lost 2 bases and the V segment lost 3 bases, leaving 1 base of the junction unmatched. The V gene's germline CDR1 is MDHEN and CDR2 SYDVKM. CDR3 length: 15 amino acids. CDR3 DNA sequence: TGTGCCAGCAGTTTCCTAGCGGGAGGGCAAGAGACCCAGTACTTC. As protein: CASSFLAGGQETQYF.

The rearrangement uses TRBV19 and TRBJ2-7; 10 bases are shared with TRBD1. The ends lost 7 bases at V and 5 bases at J; junction bases unmatched: 8. The CDR3 has 14 residues. Germline loops: CDR1 LNHDA, CDR2 SQIVND (reference sequence). This CDR3 reads CASTLGTGEDEQYF. In DNA form, the CDR3 reads TGTGCCAGTACCCTCGGGACAGGGGAGGACGAGCAGTACTTC.

This chain joins TRBV7-2 and TRBJ2-7; the D gene is possibly TRBD2 (6 bases). The germline CDR1 and CDR2 sequences are SGHTA and FQGNSA. V gave up 1 base and J gave up 4 bases, with 14 bases separating them. The CDR3 spans 15 residues. This chain's CDR3 is CASSLGGSGGYEQYF. The CDR3 DNA sequence: TGTGCCAGCAGCTTAGGGGGTAGCGGAGGGTACGAGCAGTACTTC.

The rearrangement links TRBV7-8 to TRBJ2-5; D call uncertain. Trimming took 3 bases from V and 5 from J, leaving 7 bases between them. This CDR3 spans 12 amino acids. The germline V gene encodes CDR1 SGHVS and CDR2 FQNEAQ. This CDR3 is CASSLGTETQYF. CDR3 nucleotide sequence: TGTGCCAGCAGCTTGGGAACTGAGACCCAGTACTTC.

The table lists this clone with a few counts. V is TRBV30 and J is TRBJ2-2; D is ambiguous. The CDR3 length is 10 residues. CDR1 is GTSNPN and CDR2 is SVGIG in the germline V gene (reference sequence). V dropped 5 bases and J dropped 4 bases, with 2 bases sitting between them. CDR3 residues: CAWSTGELFF. CDR3 DNA sequence: TGTGCCTGGTCCACCGGGGAGCTGTTTTTT.

The V call is TRBV5-1, the J call TRBJ2-1; D could derive from TRBD1 or TRBD2 (5 bases each). Germline V gene data show CDR1 as SGHRS and CDR2 as YFSETQ. V was cut by 0 bases and J by 8 bases, with 15 bases left in between. This CDR3 region has 15 residues. CDR3 DNA sequence: TGCGCCAGCAGCTTGGAGGGACCTAAGGTTGATGAGCAGTTCTTC. Its protein is CASSLEGPKVDEQFF.

The V gene is TRBV4-2, the J gene TRBJ2-3, with D possibly matching TRBD1 (5 bases). The CDR3 covers 13 residues. Germline V gives CDR1 LGHNA, CDR2 YNFKEQ. The V and J ends lost 1 base and 6 bases respectively, with 8 bases between them. The CDR3 region is CASSQAKGDTQYF. The DNA of the CDR3 is TGTGCCAGCAGCCAAGCAAAGGGGGATACGCAGTATTTT.